The present T cell receptor (beta chain) was sequenced within a study of control samples from healthy donors and cancer patients. This clone was seen a few times. Only in-frame clones appear in the TCRdb table, and some are missing; sequencing was by immunoSEQ multiplex PCR. The top ten hold around a tenth of the sample, which has 50,000 or so clones, 75% to 90% seen once. Input material: blood. This clonotype was obtained from a man between 65 and 79 years old in good health.

The CDR3 loop reads CASSLEVSDTQYF. As DNA, the CDR3 is TGTGCCAGCAGCTTAGAAGTGTCAGATACGCAGTATTTT. The J gene is TRBJ2-3, the V gene TRBV11-3; D is unclear. The length of the CDR3 is 13 residues. CDR1 and CDR2 (germline): SGHNT, YENEEA. V was clipped by 0 bases and J by 4 bases, with 5 bases between them.